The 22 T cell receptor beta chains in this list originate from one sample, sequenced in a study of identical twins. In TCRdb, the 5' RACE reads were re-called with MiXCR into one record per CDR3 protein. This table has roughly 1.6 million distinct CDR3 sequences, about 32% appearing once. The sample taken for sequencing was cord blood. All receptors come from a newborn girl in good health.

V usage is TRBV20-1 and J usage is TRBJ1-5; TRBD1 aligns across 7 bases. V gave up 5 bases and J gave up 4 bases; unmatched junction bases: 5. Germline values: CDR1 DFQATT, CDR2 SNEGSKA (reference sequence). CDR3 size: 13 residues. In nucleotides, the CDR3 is TGCAGTGCTTGGGACAGCATTAATCAGCCCCAGCATTTT. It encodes CSAWDSINQPQHF.

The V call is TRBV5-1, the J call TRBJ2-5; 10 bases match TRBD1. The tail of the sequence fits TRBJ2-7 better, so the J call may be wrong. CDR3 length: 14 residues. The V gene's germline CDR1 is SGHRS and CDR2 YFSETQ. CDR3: CASRRQGALYEQYF. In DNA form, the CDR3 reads TGCGCCAGCAGACGACAGGGGGCCCTCTACGAGCAGTACTTC.

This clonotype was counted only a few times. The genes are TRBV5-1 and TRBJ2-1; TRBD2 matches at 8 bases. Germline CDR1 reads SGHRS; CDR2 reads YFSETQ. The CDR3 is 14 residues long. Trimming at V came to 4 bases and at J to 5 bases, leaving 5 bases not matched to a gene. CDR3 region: CASSRTSPNNEQFF. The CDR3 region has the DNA TGCGCCAGCAGCCGGACTAGCCCAAACAATGAGCAGTTCTTC. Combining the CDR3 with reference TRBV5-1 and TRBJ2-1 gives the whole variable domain KAGVTQTPRYLIKTRGQQVTLSCSPISGHRSVSWYQQTPGQGLQFLFEYFSETQRNKGNFPGRFSGRQFSNSRSEMNVSTLELGDSALYLCASSRTSPNNEQFFGPGTRLTVL.

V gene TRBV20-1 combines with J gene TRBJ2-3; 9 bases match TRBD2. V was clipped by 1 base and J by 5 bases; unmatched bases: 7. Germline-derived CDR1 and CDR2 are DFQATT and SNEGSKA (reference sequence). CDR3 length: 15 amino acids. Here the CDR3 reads CSARGLAGSRDTQYF. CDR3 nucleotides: TGCAGTGCTAGAGGGCTAGCGGGGTCCAGAGATACGCAGTATTTT.

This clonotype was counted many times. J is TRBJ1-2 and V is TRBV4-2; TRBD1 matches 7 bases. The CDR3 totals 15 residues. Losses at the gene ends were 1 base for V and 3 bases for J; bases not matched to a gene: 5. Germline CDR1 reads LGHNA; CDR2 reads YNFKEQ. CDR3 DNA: TGTGCCAGCAGCCAAGTCCTTACAGGGGACTATGGCTACACCTTC. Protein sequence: CASSQVLTGDYGYTF.

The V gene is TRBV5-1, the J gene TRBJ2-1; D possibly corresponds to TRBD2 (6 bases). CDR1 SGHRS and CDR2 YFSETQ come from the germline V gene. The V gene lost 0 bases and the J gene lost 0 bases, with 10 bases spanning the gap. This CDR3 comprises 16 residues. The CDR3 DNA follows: TGCGCCAGCAGCTTGGCGACTAGGAGCTCCTACAATGAGCAGTTCTTC. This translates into CASSLATRSSYNEQFF. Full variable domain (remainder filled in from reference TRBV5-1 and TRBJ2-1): KAGVTQTPRYLIKTRGQQVTLSCSPISGHRSVSWYQQTPGQGLQFLFEYFSETQRNKGNFPGRFSGRQFSNSRSEMNVSTLELGDSALYLCASSLATRSSYNEQFFGPGTRLTVL.

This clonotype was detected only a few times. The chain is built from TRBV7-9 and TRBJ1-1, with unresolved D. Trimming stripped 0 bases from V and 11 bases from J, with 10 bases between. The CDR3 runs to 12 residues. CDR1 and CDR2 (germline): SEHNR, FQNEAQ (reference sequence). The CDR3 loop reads CASSLAALLAFF. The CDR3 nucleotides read TGTGCCAGCAGCTTAGCGGCCCTTTTGGCTTTCTTT.

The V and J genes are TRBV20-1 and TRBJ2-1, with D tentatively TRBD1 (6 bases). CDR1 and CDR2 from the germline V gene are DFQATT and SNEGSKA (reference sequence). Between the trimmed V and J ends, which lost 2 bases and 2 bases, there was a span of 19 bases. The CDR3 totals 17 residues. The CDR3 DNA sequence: TGCAGTGCTAGATCTTCCGGGACAAAAGGGGCCTACAATGAGCAGTTCTTC. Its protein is CSARSSGTKGAYNEQFF.

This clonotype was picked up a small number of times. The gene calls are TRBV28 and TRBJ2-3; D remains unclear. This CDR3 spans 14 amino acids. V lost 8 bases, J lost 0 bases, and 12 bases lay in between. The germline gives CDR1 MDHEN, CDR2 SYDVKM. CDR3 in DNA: TGTGCCAGCGTGAATGCTCCTAGCACAGATACGCAGTATTTT. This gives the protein CASVNAPSTDTQYF.

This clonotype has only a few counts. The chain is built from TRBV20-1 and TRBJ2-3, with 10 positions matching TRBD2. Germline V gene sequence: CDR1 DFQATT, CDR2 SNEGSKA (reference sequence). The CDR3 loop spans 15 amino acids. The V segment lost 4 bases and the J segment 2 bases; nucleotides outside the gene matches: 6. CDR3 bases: TGCAGTGCTATAATAGCGGGGGGCCCCACAGATACGCAGTATTTT. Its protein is CSAIIAGGPTDTQYF.

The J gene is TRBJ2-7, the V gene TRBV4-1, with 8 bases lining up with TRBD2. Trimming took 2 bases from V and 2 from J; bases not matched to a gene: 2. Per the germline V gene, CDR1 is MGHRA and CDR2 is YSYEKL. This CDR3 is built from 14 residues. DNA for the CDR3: TGCGCCAGCAGCCAACAGGGACTAGCCTACGAGCAGTACTTC. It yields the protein CASSQQGLAYEQYF.

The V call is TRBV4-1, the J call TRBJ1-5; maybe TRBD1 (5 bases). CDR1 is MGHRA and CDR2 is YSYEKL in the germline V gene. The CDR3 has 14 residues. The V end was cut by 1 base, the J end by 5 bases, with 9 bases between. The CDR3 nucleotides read TGCGCCAGCAGCCAAGCCGGGGCTTATCAGCCCCAGCATTTT. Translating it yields CASSQAGAYQPQHF.

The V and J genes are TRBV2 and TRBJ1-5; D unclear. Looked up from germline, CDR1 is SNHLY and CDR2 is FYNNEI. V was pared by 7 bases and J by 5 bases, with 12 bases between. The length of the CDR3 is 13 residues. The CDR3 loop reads CASNRLIDQPQHF. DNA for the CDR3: TGTGCCAGCAATCGTCTTATAGATCAGCCCCAGCATTTT.

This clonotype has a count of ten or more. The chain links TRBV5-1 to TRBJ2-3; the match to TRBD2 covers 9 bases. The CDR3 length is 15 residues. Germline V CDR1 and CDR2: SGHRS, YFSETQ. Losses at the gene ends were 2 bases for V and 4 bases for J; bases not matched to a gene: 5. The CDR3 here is CASSFGLAGPDTQYF. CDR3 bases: TGCGCCAGCAGCTTTGGTCTAGCGGGGCCAGATACGCAGTATTTT.

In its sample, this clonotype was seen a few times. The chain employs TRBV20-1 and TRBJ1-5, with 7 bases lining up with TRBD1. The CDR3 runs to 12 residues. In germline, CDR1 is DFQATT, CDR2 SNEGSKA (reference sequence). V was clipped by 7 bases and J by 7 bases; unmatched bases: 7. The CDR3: CSGHQGGQPQHF. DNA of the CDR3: TGCAGTGGGCATCAGGGGGGCCAGCCCCAGCATTTT.

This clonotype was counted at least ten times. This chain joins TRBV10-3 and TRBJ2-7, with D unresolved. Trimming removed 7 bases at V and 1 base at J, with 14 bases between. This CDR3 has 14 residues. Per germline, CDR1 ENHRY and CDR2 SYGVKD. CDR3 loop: CAITDSSRSYEQYF. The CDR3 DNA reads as TGTGCCATCACGGATAGTAGTAGGTCCTACGAGCAGTACTTC.

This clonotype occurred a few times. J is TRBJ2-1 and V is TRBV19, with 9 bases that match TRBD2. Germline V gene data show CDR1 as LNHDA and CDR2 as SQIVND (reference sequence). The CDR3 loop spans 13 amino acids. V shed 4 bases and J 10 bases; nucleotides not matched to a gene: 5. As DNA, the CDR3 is TGTGCCAGTAGTAGTTCAGGACTAGCGGAGCAGTTCTTC. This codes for CASSSSGLAEQFF.

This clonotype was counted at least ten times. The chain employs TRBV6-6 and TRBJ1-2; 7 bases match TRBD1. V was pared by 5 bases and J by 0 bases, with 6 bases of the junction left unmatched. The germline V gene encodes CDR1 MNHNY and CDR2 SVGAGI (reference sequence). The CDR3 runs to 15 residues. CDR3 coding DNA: TGTGCCAGCAGTCCTCGACAGGGCCCTAACTATGGCTACACCTTC. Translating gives CASSPRQGPNYGYTF.

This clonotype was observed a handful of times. Written as DNA, the CDR3 is TGTGCCAGCAGAGGCCTCTCCTATAATTCACCCCTCCACTTT. Its translation is CASRGLSYNSPLHF. The V call is TRBV6-5, the J call TRBJ1-6; no firm D call. V lost 6 bases, J lost 0 bases, and 6 bases lay in between. Germline-derived CDR1 and CDR2 are MNHEY and SVGAGI. This CDR3 region has 14 residues.

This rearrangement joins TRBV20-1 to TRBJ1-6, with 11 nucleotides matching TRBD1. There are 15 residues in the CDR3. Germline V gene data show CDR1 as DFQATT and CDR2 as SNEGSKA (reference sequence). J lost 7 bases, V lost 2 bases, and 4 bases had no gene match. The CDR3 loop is CSARRTGGLNSPLHF. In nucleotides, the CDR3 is TGCAGTGCTAGACGGACAGGGGGCCTAAATTCACCCCTCCACTTT.

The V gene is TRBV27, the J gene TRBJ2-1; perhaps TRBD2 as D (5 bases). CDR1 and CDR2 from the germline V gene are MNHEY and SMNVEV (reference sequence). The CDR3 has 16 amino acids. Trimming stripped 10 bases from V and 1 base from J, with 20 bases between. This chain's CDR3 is CATGRHGEMSYNEQFF. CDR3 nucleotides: TGTGCCACCGGTAGACACGGGGAGATGTCCTACAATGAGCAGTTCTTC.

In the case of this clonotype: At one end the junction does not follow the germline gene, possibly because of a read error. The CDR3 DNA reads as TGTGCCAGCAACAACGGAGGACAGGGATCCTACAGTGAGCAGTTCTTC. Translating it yields CASNNGGQGSYSEQFF. This chain uses TRBV5-4 with TRBJ2-1, with 8 bases matching TRBD1. The CDR3 has 16 residues. Germline CDR1 is SGHNT and CDR2 is YYREEE (reference sequence).